The clone carrying this TCR beta chain appeared many times. Antigen: not known. PCR was performed a second time for roughly 7 to 12 cycles using a sample-barcoded 5' primer and a J-beta primer mix. Through a template-switch adaptor with 12 random nucleotides, each cDNA molecule received a tag. TCRdb reprocessed the 5' RACE reads with MiXCR, giving one entry per CDR3 protein. The sample lists roughly 2 million distinct CDR3 sequences, around 48% occurring once. V was trimmed by 6 bases and J by 0 bases, leaving 4 bases between them. Germline V lookup: CDR1 SGHTA, CDR2 FQGNSA. The length of the CDR3 is 12 residues. This sample was taken from a study of blood T cells in healthy people across ages. Study-level information: Capture by template switching was about one barcoded beta molecule per two T cells.

Study results and limitations: A roughly linear age-dependent decrease characterized TCR beta diversity per million T cells.

The TCR originated in a woman aged 35 to 49 in good health. This chain links TRBV7-2 with TRBJ2-3, with D unresolved. The specimen sequenced was blood. Written as DNA, the CDR3 is TGTGCCAGCAGAACTAGCACAGATACGCAGTATTTT. Protein sequence: CASRTSTDTQYF.